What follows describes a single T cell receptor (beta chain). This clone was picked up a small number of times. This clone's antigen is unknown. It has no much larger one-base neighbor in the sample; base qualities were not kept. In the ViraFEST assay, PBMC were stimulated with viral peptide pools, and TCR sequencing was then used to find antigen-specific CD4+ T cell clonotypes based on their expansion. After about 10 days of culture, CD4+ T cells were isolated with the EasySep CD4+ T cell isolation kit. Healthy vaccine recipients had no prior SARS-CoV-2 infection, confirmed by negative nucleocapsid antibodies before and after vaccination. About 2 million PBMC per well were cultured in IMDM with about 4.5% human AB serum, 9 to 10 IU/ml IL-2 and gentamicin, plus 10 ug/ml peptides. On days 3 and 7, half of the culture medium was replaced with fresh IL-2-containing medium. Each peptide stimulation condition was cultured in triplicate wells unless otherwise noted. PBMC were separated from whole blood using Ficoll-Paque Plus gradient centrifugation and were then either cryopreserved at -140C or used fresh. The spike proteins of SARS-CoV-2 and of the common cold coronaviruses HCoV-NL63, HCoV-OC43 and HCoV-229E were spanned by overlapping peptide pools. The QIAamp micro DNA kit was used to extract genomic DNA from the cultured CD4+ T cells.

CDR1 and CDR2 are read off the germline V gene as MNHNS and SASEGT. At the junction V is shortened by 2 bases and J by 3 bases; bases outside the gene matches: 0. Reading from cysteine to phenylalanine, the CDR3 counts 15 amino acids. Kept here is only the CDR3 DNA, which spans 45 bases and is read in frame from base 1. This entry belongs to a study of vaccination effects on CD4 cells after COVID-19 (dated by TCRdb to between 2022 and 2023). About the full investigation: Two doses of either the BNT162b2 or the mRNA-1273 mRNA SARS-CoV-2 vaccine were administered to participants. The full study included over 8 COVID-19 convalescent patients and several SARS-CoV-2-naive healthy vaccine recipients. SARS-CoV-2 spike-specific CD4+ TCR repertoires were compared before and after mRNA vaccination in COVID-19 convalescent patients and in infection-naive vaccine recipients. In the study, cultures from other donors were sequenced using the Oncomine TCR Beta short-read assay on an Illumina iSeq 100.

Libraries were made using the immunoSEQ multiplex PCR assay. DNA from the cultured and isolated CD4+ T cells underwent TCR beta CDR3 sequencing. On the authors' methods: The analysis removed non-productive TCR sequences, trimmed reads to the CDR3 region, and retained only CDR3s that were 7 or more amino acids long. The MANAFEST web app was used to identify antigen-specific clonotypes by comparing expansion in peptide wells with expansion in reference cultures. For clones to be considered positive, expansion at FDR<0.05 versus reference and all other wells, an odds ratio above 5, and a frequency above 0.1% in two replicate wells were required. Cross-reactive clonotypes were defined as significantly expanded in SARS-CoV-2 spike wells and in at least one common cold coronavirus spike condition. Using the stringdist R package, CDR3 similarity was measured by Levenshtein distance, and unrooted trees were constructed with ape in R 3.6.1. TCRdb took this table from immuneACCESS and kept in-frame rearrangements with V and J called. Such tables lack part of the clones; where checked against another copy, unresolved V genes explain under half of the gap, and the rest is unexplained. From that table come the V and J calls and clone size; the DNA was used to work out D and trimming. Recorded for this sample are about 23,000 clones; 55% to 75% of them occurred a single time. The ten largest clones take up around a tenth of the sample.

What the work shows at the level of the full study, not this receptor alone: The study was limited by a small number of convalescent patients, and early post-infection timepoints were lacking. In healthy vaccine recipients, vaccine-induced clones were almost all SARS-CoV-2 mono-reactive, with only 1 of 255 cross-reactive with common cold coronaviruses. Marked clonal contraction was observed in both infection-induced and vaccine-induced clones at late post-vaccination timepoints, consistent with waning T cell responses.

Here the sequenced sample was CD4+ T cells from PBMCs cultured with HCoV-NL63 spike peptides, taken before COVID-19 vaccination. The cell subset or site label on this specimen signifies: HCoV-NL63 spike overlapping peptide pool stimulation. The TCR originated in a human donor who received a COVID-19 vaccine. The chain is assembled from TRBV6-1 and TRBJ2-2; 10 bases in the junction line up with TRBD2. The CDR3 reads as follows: CASSELAGDTGELFF. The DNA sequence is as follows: TGTGCCAGCAGTGAACTAGCGGGAGACACCGGGGAGCTGTTTTTT.